This T cell receptor beta chain was identified during a study of blood T cell repertoires in COVID-19. Profiling relied on immunoSEQ multiplex PCR, and the TCRdb table lists in-frame clones only, not all of them. The profile shows around 380,000 clones, more than 65% of them singletons. The table lists this clone with a count of one. The clonotype was recovered from a human donor with acute or convalescent COVID-19. The donor label of this sample is uncertain. Specimen: peripheral blood.

This CDR3 is CASSPLRESGQFF. For the CDR3, the DNA is TGTGCCAGCTCACCCCTGAGGGAGTCTGGGCAGTTCTTC. The rearrangement joins TRBV18 to TRBJ2-1, with D maybe TRBD2 (5 bases). The germline V and J ends were trimmed by 3 bases and 12 bases, with 15 bases remaining between them. This CDR3 comprises 13 residues. Per germline, CDR1 KGHSH and CDR2 LQKENI.